This TCR beta chain came from a study of shared clonotypes between healthy human individuals. Study background: Three plates each covered CD4 naive and memory; CD8 naive two, CD8 memory one. Whole-study findings and limits: Compared with clonotypes that all four donors shared, non-shared clonotypes had lower generation probabilities.

In the case of this clone: Antigen unknown.

Germline loops: CDR1 SGHDN, CDR2 FVKESK. The CDR3 consists of 13 residues. V was clipped by 4 bases and J by 7 bases, with 14 bases between them. Repertoires were generated with immunoSEQ multiplex PCR, while TCRdb's copy carries only in-frame clones and drops some. The table has millions of clones, over 90% seen once. This chain links TRBV14 with TRBJ2-7; possible D gene TRBD2, 6 bases. What was sequenced was naive CD4+ T cells from PBMCs. Subset here: CD45RA+ positively selected. The receptor's source is a man aged 18 to 29 in good health. Some clones in this sample may be carry-over from other donors' samples. For the CDR3, the DNA is TGTGCCAGCAGCCGACCACTAGGGAGGGAGCAGTACTTC. This gives the protein CASSRPLGREQYF.